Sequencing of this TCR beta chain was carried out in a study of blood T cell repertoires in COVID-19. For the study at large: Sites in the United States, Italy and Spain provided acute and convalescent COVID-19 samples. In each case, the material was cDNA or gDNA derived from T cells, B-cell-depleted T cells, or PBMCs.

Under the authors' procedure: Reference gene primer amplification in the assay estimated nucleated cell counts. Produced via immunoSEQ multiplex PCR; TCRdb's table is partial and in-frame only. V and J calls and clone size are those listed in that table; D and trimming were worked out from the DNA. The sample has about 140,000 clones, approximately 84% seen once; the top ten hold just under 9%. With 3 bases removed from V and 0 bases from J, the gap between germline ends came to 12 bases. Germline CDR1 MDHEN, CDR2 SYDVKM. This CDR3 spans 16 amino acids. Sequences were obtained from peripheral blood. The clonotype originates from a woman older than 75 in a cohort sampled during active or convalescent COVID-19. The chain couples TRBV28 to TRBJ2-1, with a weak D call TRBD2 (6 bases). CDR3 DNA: TGTGCCAGCAGTTTTGGGGGGTCTCGCTCCTACAATGAGCAGTTCTTC. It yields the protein CASSFGGSRSYNEQFF.